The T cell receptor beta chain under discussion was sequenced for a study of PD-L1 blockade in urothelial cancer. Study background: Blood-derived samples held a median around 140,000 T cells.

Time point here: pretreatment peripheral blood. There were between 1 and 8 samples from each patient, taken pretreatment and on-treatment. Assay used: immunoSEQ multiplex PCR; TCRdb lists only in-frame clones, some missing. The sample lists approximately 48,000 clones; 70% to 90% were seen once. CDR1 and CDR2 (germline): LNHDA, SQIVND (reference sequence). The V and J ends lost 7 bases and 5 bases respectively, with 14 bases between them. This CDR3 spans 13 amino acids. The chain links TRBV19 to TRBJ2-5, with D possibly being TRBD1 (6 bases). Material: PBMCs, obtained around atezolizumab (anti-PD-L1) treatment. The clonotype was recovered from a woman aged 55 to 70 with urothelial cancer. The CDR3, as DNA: TGTGCCAGTAAACGAACAGGGAGCGAGACCCAGTACTTC. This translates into CASKRTGSETQYF.